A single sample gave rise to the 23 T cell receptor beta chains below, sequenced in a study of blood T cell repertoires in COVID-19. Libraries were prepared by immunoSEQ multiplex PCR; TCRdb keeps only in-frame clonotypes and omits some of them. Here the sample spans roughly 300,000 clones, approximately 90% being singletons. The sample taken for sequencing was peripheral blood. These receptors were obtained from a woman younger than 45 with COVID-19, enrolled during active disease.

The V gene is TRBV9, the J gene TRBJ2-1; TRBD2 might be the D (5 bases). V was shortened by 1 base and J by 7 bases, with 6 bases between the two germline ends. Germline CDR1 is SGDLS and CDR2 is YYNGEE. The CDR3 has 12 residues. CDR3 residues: CASSVTGNEQFF. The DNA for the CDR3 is TGTGCCAGCAGCGTAACGGGGAATGAGCAGTTCTTC.

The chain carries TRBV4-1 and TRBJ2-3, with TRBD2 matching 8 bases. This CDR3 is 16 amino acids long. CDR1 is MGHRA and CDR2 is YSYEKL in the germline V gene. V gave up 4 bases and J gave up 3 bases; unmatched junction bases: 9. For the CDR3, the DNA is TGCGCCAGCAGCCTGGGGGTAGCGGGACGGACAGATACGCAGTATTTT. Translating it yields CASSLGVAGRTDTQYF.

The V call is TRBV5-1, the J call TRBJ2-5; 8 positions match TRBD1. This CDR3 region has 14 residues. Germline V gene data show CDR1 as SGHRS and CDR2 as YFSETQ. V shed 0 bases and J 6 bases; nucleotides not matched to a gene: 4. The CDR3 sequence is CASSLVGQDQTQYF. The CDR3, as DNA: TGCGCCAGCAGCTTGGTGGGACAGGACCAGACCCAGTACTTC.

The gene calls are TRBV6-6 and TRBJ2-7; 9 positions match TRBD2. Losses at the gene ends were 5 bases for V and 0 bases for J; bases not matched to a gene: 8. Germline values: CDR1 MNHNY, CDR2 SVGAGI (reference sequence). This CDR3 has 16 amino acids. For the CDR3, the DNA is TGTGCCAGCAGTGGACTGGGACTAGCCTACTCCTACGAGCAGTACTTC. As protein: CASSGLGLAYSYEQYF.

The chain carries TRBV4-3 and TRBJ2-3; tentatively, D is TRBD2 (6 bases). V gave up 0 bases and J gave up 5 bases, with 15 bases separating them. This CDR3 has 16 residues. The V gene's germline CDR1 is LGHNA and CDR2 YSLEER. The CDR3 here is CASSQDYGEDVDTQYF. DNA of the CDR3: TGCGCCAGCAGCCAAGATTACGGGGAGGATGTAGATACGCAGTATTTT.

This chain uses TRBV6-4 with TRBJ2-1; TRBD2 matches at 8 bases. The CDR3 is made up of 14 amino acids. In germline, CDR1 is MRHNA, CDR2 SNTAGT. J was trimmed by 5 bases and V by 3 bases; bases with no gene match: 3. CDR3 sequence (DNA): TGTGCCAGCAGTGAACTAGCGGAGGACAATGAGCAGTTCTTC. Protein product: CASSELAEDNEQFF.

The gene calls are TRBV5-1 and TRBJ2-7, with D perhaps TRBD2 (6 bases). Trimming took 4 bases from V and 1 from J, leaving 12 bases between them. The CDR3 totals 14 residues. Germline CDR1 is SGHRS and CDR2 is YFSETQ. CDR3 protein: CASSRISGSYEQYF. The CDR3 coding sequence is TGCGCCAGCAGCCGAATTAGCGGATCCTACGAGCAGTACTTC.

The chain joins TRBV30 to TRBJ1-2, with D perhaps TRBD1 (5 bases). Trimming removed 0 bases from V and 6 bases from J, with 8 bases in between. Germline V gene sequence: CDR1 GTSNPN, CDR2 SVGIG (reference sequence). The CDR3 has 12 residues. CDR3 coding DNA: TGTGCCTGGAGTGTTTCAGGGCATGGCTACACCTTC. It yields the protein CAWSVSGHGYTF.

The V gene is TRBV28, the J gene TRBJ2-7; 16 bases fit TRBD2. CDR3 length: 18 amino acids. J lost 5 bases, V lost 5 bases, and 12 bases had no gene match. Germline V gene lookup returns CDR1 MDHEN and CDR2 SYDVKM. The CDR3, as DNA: TGTGCCAGCAGTCCTTTATCGGGACTAGCGGGAGGGCTCCACGAGCAGTACTTC. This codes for CASSPLSGLAGGLHEQYF.

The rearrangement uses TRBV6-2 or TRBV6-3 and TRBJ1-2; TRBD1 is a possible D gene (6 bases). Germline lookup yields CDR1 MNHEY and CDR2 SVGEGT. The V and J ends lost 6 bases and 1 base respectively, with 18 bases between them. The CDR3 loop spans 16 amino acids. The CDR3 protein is CASSRQPGQLNYGYTF. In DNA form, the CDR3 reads TGTGCCAGCAGCCGACAACCGGGACAACTTAACTATGGCTACACCTTC.

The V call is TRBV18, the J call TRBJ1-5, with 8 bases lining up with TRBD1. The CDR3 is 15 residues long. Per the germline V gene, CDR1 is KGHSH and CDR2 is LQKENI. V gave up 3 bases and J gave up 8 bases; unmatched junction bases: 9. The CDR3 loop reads CASSPPGGPDEPQHF. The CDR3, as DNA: TGTGCCAGCTCACCCCCAGGGGGCCCAGATGAGCCCCAGCATTTT. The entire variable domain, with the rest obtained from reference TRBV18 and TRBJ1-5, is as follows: NAGVMQNPRHLVRRRGQEARLRCSPMKGHSHVYWYRQLPEEGLKFMVYLQKENIIDESGMPKERFSAEFPKEGPSILRIQQVVRGDSAAYFCASSPPGGPDEPQHFGDGTRLSIL.

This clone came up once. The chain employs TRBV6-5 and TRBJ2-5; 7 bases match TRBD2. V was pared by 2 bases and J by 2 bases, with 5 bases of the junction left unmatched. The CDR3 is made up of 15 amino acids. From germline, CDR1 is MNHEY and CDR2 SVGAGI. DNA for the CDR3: TGTGCCAGCAGTTACGGCGGGGGTGGTCAAGAGACCCAGTACTTC. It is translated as CASSYGGGGQETQYF.

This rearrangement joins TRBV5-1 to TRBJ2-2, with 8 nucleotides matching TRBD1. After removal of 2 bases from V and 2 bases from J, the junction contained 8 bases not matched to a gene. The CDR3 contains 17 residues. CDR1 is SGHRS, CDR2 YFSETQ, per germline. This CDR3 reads CASSFTGRGLNTGELFF. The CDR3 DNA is TGCGCCAGCAGCTTTACGGGCAGGGGGCTAAACACCGGGGAGCTGTTTTTT.

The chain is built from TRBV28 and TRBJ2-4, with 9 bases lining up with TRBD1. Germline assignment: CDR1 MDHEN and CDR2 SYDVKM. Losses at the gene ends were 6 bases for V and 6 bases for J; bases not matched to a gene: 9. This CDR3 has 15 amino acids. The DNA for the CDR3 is TGTGCCAGCAGCTCGGGGGACAGGGTAGCAAACATTCAGTACTTC. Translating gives CASSSGDRVANIQYF.

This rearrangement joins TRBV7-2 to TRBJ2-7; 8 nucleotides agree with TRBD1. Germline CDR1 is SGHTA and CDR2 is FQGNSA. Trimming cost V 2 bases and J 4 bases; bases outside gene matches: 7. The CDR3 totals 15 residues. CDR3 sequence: CASSLYETGVYEQYF. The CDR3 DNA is TGTGCCAGCAGCTTATATGAGACAGGGGTATACGAGCAGTACTTC.

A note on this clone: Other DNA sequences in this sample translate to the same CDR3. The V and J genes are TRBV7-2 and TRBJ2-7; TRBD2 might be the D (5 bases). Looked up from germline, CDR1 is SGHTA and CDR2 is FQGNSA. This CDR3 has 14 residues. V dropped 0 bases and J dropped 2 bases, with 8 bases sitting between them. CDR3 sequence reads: CASSLAGGPYEQYF. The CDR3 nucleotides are TGTGCCAGCAGCTTAGCCGGCGGGCCCTACGAGCAGTACTTC.

CDR3 DNA sequence: TGTGCCAGCAGTTTTGCGGGACCCTCCTACGAGCAGTACTTC. Translated: CASSFAGPSYEQYF. The chain recombines TRBV28 with TRBJ2-7; a weak D match, TRBD2 (6 bases). This CDR3 region has 14 residues. Trimming removed 3 bases at V and 0 bases at J, with 9 bases between. Germline V CDR1 and CDR2: MDHEN, SYDVKM.

The CDR3 DNA is TGCGCCAGCGCCGGGGTGGGATCCACTGAAGCTTTCTTT. As protein: CASAGVGSTEAFF. The chain is built from TRBV5-1 and TRBJ1-1; D not resolved. The CDR3 has 13 residues. Germline V lookup: CDR1 SGHRS, CDR2 YFSETQ. V was cut by 7 bases and J by 4 bases, with 14 bases left in between. The whole variable domain, filled in from reference TRBV5-1 and TRBJ1-1, reads KAGVTQTPRYLIKTRGQQVTLSCSPISGHRSVSWYQQTPGQGLQFLFEYFSETQRNKGNFPGRFSGRQFSNSRSEMNVSTLELGDSALYLCASAGVGSTEAFFGQGTRLTVV.

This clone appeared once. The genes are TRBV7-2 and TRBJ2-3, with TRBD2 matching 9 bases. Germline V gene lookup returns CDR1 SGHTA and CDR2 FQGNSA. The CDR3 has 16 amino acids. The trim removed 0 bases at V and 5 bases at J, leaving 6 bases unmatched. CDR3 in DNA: TGTGCCAGCAGCTTAGCGGGACTAGCCTCCCGAGATACGCAGTATTTT. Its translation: CASSLAGLASRDTQYF.

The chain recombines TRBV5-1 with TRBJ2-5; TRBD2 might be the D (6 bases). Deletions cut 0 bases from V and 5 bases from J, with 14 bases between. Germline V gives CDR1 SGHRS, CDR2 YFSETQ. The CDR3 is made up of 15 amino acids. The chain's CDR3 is CASSLDIGSGETQYF. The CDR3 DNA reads TGCGCCAGCAGCTTGGATATCGGGAGCGGGGAGACCCAGTACTTC.

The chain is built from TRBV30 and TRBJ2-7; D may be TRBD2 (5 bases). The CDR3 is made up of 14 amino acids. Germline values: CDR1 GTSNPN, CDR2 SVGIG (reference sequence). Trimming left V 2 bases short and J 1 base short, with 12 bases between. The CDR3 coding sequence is TGTGCCTGGAGTTCTCGGACTGGGTCCTACGAGCAGTACTTC. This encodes CAWSSRTGSYEQYF.

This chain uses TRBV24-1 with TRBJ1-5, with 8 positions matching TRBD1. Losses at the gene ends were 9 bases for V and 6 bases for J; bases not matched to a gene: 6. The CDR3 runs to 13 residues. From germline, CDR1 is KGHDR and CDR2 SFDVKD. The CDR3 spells CATGDRGGQPQHF. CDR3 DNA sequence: TGTGCCACCGGCGACAGGGGTGGTCAGCCCCAGCATTTT.

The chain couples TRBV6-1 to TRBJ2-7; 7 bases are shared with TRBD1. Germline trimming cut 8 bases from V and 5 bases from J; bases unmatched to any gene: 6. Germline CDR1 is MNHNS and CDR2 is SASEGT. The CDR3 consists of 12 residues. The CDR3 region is CASRRQGNEQYF. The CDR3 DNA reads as TGTGCCAGCCGCAGACAGGGAAACGAGCAGTACTTC.